Each of the 17 T cell receptor beta chains below was sequenced from the same sample in a study of blood T cell repertoires in COVID-19. The repertoire was sequenced with immunoSEQ multiplex PCR; TCRdb's copy has only in-frame clones and lacks some. The sample yields about 260,000 clones, more than 80% seen once. Sequencing was performed on peripheral blood. The source of these receptors is a woman aged 40 to 55 with acute or convalescent COVID-19.

The chain employs TRBV19 and TRBJ1-2, with 9 bases aligning to TRBD1. This CDR3 comprises 16 residues. Germline CDR1 reads LNHDA; CDR2 reads SQIVND (reference sequence). V shed 7 bases and J 1 base; nucleotides not matched to a gene: 10. In DNA form, the CDR3 reads TGTGCCAGTAATCGCCGGGACAGGGACCGTAACTATGGCTACACCTTC. It encodes CASNRRDRDRNYGYTF.

The chain links TRBV11-2 to TRBJ1-1; TRBD1 is a possible D gene (5 bases). Trimming removed 6 bases from V and 0 bases from J, with 14 bases in between. The CDR3 totals 15 residues. Germline lookup yields CDR1 SGHAT and CDR2 FQNNGV. The CDR3 DNA reads TGTGCCAGCAGAATAGGGCCAGGGTTGAACACTGAAGCTTTCTTT. Its translation is CASRIGPGLNTEAFF.

The J gene is TRBJ2-7, the V gene TRBV5-3; possible D gene TRBD1, 6 bases. TRBV5-3 is noted as an ORF with a role that remains uncertain. Trimming took 4 bases from V and 6 from J, leaving 17 bases between them. CDR3 length: 14 amino acids. CDR3 amino acids: CARSADPTGPEQYV. In DNA, the CDR3 is TGTGCCAGAAGCGCCGACCCAACAGGGCCCGAGCAGTACGTC.

This rearrangement joins TRBV19 to TRBJ1-1, with 9 positions matching TRBD1. The V and J ends lost 10 bases and 0 bases, in that order; junction bases with no gene match: 3. The CDR3 spans 13 residues. Germline-derived CDR1 and CDR2 are LNHDA and SQIVND (reference sequence). In nucleotides, the CDR3 is TGTGCCACCCGGGACAGGGTGAACACTGAAGCTTTCTTT. Protein sequence: CATRDRVNTEAFF. The full variable domain, in which reference TRBV19 and TRBJ1-1 provide the parts outside the CDR3, is DGGITQSPKYLFRKEGQNVTLSCEQNLNHDAMYWYRQDPGQGLRLIYYSQIVNDFQKGDIAEGYSVSREKKESFPLTVTSAQKNPTAFYLCATRDRVNTEAFFGQGTRLTVV.

The gene calls are TRBV12-3 or TRBV12-4 and TRBJ2-3, with D possibly TRBD1 on 5 matching bases. Trimming left V 7 bases short and J 1 base short, with 9 bases between. The CDR3 spans 13 residues. CDR3 sequence reads: CASNPQGTDTQYF. In DNA form, the CDR3 reads TGTGCCAGCAACCCACAGGGCACAGATACGCAGTATTTT.

This chain uses TRBV21-1 with TRBJ1-2; TRBD1 is the table's D call and was not checked against the DNA. TRBV21-1 corresponds to a pseudogene. The CDR3 sequence is 13 residues long. The CDR3 protein is CASSKGTGYGYTF. CDR3 DNA sequence: TGTGCCAGCAGCAAAGGGACAGGGTATGGCTACACCTTC.

This clone was counted between two and nine times. J is TRBJ1-6 and V is TRBV5-6; TRBD1 agrees at 9 bases. V dropped 6 bases and J dropped 9; count of bases not matched to a gene: 7. The CDR3 spans 14 residues. Germline values: CDR1 SGHDT, CDR2 YYEEEE. For the CDR3, the DNA is TGTGCCAGCAAACGGACAGGGGACGGTTCACCCCTCCACTTT. This encodes CASKRTGDGSPLHF.

This chain connects TRBV21-1 to TRBJ1-6. TRBV21-1 constitutes a pseudogene. This CDR3 region has 13 residues. CDR3 sequence (DNA): TGTGCCAGGGCGGGGGGGGCAAATTCACCCCTCCACTTT. Amino acid sequence: CARAGGANSPLHF.

The chain joins TRBV20-1 to TRBJ1-5; 7 bases are shared with TRBD1. Unmatched junction bases numbered 6, after V lost 3 bases and J lost 4 bases. The germline V gene has CDR1 DFQATT and CDR2 SNEGSKA (reference sequence). The CDR3 sequence is 14 residues long. CDR3 in amino acids: CSASYGTVNQPQHF. CDR3 coding DNA: TGCAGTGCTAGTTACGGGACAGTTAATCAGCCCCAGCATTTT.

The count of this clone is one. The chain uses TRBV11-2 and TRBJ2-5; D unresolved. Trimming cost V 4 bases and J 5 bases, with 5 bases left between them. Germline loops: CDR1 SGHAT, CDR2 FQNNGV. This CDR3 has 11 residues. CDR3 sequence: CASSSRETQYF. The CDR3 DNA sequence: TGTGCCAGCAGCTCCCGGGAGACCCAGTACTTC.

About this clone itself: Distinct nucleotide sequences in the sample also encode this CDR3. The V and J genes are TRBV5-4 and TRBJ1-2, with D tentatively TRBD1 (6 bases). The CDR3 spans 13 residues. Looked up from germline, CDR1 is SGHNT and CDR2 is YYREEE (reference sequence). Trimming removed 3 bases at V and 1 base at J, with 7 bases between. DNA for the CDR3: TGTGCCAGCAGCTCGGACAGTAACTATGGCTACACCTTC. It is translated as CASSSDSNYGYTF.

The genes are TRBV6-5 and TRBJ1-2; D may be TRBD1 (6 bases). CDR1 MNHEY and CDR2 SVGAGI come from the germline V gene. The CDR3 is 14 residues long. V lost 10 bases, J lost 5 bases, and 20 bases lay in between. The CDR3 coding sequence is TGTGCCATCGCAGGGGTGGACGATTCGTATGGCTACACCTTC. Translating gives CAIAGVDDSYGYTF.

V gene TRBV20-1 combines with J gene TRBJ1-1, with no clear D. Germline-derived CDR1 and CDR2 are DFQATT and SNEGSKA (reference sequence). The germline V and J ends were trimmed by 7 bases and 5 bases, with 8 bases remaining between them. The CDR3 extends over 10 amino acids. The DNA for the CDR3 is TGCAGTGTTGTTCGGACTGAAGCTTTCTTT. Its protein is CSVVRTEAFF.

The chain is built from TRBV5-8 and TRBJ1-1; no clear D gene. Trimming cost V 6 bases and J 0 bases, with 12 bases left between them. This CDR3 region has 14 residues. The germline V gene encodes CDR1 SGHTS and CDR2 YDEGEE. DNA for the CDR3: TGTGCCAGCACCATCTCCGGGGTGAACACTGAAGCTTTCTTT. Its translation: CASTISGVNTEAFF.

V gene TRBV5-8 combines with J gene TRBJ2-1, with TRBD1 as a possible D gene (5 bases). Looked up from germline, CDR1 is SGHTS and CDR2 is YDEGEE. The V end was cut by 4 bases, the J end by 8 bases, with 13 bases between. This CDR3 has 13 residues. This chain's CDR3 is CASSHKAGHEQFF. The CDR3 nucleotides read TGTGCCAGCAGCCATAAAGCAGGGCATGAGCAGTTCTTC.

The rearrangement links TRBV4-1 to TRBJ1-2; TRBD1 is a possible D gene (6 bases). The CDR3 runs 15 residues. CDR1 is MGHRA, CDR2 YSYEKL, per germline. V shed 3 bases and J shed 4 bases, with 15 bases lying between them. CDR3 sequence: CASSQGLDRTYGYTF. CDR3 sequence (DNA): TGCGCCAGCAGCCAGGGACTAGACAGGACCTATGGCTACACCTTC.

This clone appeared a single time. Here the CDR3 reads CASSPLTGTSGQETQYF. CDR3 coding DNA: TGTGCCAGCTCACCACTCACTGGGACTAGCGGTCAAGAGACCCAGTACTTC. The genes are TRBV18 and TRBJ2-5; TRBD2 agrees at 11 bases. CDR3 length equals 17 residues. J gave up 2 bases and V 1 base, and 6 bases lay outside the gene matches. Germline CDR1 KGHSH, CDR2 LQKENI. Together with reference TRBV18 and TRBJ2-5, the CDR3 gives the full variable domain: NAGVMQNPRHLVRRRGQEARLRCSPMKGHSHVYWYRQLPEEGLKFMVYLQKENIIDESGMPKERFSAEFPKEGPSILRIQQVVRGDSAAYFCASSPLTGTSGQETQYFGPGTRLLVL.